This T cell receptor (beta chain) comes out of a study of TIL therapy for anti-PD-1-resistant metastatic lung cancer. The wider study: Most patients had lung adenocarcinoma; four tumors were EGFR-mutant, two ALK-rearranged; half smoked currently or formerly. Tumors carried a median roughly 1.5 non-synonymous mutations per megabase. Study-level findings and limits: The baseline peripheral repertoire was partially replaced by infused TIL clonotypes that later decayed.

This was the immunoSEQ v3 assay. Sequencing was performed with immunoSEQ multiplex PCR; in TCRdb, only in-frame clones are kept and a portion is missing. The sample holds about 52,000 clones; about 80% are singletons and the top ten take about 5%. CDR1 is SGHNT, CDR2 YYREEE, per germline (reference sequence). The length of the CDR3 is 16 residues. Regarding this clone: The antigen remains unidentified.

The time point here: pre-treatment sample, taken before nivolumab and TIL therapy. The sequences come from blood, collected at baseline. This sequence was found in a woman aged 25 to 80 with non-small cell lung cancer. The chain joins TRBV5-4 to TRBJ2-5; 9 nucleotides align to TRBD1. Matching the DNA end better, TRBJ2-7 makes the J call doubtful. CDR3 in DNA: TGTGCCAGCAGCTCGCTCAGGACAGGGGAAGGCTACGAGCAGTACTTC. Its translation is CASSSLRTGEGYEQYF.